The following is a TCR beta chain sequence with its context. Its specificity is unknown. J lost 3 bases, V lost 5 bases, and 7 bases had no gene match. The CDR3 runs 15 residues. Germline V CDR1 and CDR2: SGHRS, YFSETQ. The sample comes from a study of graft-versus-host responses after intestinal transplantation. Overall study: After anti-thymocyte globulin induction, recipients took tacrolimus and steroids for roughly three years. General study findings and limits: Maximum circulating GvH clone levels tracked with early post-transplant HvG decreases.

Profiled with immunoSEQ multiplex PCR; TCRdb holds only in-frame clones, not every one. This table has about 70,000 clones, about 90% appearing once. This chain links TRBV5-1 with TRBJ1-1, with 10 nucleotides matching TRBD1. The specimen comprised unstimulated CD8+ T cells sorted from spleen or lymph node cells, sampled before intestinal transplant. The TCR originated in a human donor who received an intestinal transplant. The chain's CDR3 is CASRGQGIVDTEAFF. CDR3 bases: TGCGCCAGCAGGGGACAGGGGATCGTCGACACTGAAGCTTTCTTT.